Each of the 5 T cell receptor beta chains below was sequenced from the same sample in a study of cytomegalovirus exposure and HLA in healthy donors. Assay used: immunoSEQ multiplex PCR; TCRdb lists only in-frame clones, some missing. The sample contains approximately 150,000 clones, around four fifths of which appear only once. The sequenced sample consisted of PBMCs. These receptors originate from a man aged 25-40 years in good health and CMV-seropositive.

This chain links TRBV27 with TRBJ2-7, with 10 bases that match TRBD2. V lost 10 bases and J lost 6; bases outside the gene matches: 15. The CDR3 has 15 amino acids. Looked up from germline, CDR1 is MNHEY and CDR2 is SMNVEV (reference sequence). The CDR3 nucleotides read TGTGCCAACGAAAGGGGGAGCGGGGGGGCCTCCGAGCAGTACTTC. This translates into CANERGSGGASEQYF.

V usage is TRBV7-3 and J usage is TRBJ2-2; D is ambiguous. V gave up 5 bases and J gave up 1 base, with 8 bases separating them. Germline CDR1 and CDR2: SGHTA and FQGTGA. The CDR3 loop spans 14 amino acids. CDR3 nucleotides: TGTGCCAGCAGCCCTAGGCAGAACACCGGGGAGCTGTTTTTT. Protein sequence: CASSPRQNTGELFF.

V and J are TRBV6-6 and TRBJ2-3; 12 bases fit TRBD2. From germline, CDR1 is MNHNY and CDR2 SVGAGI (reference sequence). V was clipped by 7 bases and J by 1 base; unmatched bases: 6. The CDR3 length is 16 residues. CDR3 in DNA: TGTGCCAGCAAAGCTCGGACTAGCGGGGGCACAGATACGCAGTATTTT. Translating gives CASKARTSGGTDTQYF.

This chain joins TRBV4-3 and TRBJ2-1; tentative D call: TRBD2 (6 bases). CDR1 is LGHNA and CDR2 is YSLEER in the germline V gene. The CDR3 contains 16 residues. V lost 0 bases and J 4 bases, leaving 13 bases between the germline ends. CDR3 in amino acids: CASSQDWAGPYNEQFF. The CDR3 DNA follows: TGCGCCAGCAGCCAAGATTGGGCGGGGCCTTACAATGAGCAGTTCTTC.

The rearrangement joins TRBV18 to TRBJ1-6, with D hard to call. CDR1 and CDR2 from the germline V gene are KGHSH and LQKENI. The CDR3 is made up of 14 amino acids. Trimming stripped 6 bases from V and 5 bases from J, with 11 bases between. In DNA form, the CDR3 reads TGTGCCAGCTCCTACAGTAGCGATAATTCACCCCTCCACTTT. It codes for CASSYSSDNSPLHF.